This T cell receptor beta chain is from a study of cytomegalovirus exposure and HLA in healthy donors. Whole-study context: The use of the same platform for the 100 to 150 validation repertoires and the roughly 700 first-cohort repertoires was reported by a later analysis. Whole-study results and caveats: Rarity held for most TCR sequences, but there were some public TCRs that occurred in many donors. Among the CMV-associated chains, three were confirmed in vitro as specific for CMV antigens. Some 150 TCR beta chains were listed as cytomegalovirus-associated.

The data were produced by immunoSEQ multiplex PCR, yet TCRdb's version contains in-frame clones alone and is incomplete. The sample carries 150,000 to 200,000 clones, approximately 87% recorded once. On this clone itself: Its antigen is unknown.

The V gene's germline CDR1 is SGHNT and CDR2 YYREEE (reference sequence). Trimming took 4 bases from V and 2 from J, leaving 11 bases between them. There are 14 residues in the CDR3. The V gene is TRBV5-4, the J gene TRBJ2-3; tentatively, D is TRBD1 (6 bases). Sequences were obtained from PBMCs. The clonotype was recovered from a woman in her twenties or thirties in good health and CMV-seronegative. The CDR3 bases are TGTGCCAGCAGCCGGACAGAATTCACAGATACGCAGTATTTT. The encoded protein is CASSRTEFTDTQYF.